This TCR beta chain is drawn from a study of persistence of HIV-infected CD4 T cells. This clone has more than one count but fewer than ten. What it binds is unknown. Cells were stimulated nonspecifically with anti-CD3/anti-CD28 magnetic beads. Sorting selected CD4+ T cells upregulating both CD40 ligand and CD69. The libraries were made with immunoSEQ version 4 in survey mode. Each sample used up to about 1 ug genomic DNA diluted to around 10 ng/uL. TCRdb's table, derived via immunoSEQ multiplex PCR, lists solely in-frame clones and lacks some. The repertoire holds more than 30,000 clones, with roughly 87% as singletons. The germline V and J ends were trimmed by 6 bases and 8 bases, with 21 bases remaining between them. Germline-derived CDR1 and CDR2 are SGHTA and FQGNSA. This CDR3 spans 15 amino acids.

V usage is TRBV7-2 and J usage is TRBJ2-3, with D perhaps TRBD2 (6 bases). This receptor was taken from an adult man with HIV who was CMV-seropositive. Sequencing used CD4+ T cells sorted from PBMCs after roughly 18-hour stimulation, obtained from a patient who received antiretroviral therapy. CDR3: CASRGGVAGSGTQYF. DNA of the CDR3: TGTGCCAGCAGAGGAGGGGTAGCAGGGTCGGGTACGCAGTATTTT.